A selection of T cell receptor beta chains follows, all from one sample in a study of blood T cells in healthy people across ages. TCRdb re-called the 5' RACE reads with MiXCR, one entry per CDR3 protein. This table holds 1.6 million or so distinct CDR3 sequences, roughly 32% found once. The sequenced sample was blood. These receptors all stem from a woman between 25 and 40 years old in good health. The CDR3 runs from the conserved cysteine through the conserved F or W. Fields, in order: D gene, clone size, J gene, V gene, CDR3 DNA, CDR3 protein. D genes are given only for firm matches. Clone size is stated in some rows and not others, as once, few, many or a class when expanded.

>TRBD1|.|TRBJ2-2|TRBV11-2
TGTGCCAGCAGCTCCCGACAGGGAAGGGCCGGGGAGCTGTTTTTT
CASSSRQGRAGELFF
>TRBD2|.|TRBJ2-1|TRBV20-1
TGCAGTGCTAGAGATCTTAGGCGGGGGGGCCACAATGAGCAGTTCTTC
CSARDLRRGGHNEQFF
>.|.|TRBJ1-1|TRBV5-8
TGTGCCAGCAGCTTTATGGACACTGAAGCTTTCTTT
CASSFMDTEAFF
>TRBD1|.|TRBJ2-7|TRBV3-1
TGTGCCAGCAGCCAAGAAGCAGGGGACAGGGCTTCCTACGAGCAGTACTTC
CASSQEAGDRASYEQYF
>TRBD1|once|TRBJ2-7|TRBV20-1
TGCAGTGCTCCGCGACAGGGGAGTGGCGAGCAGTACTTC
CSAPRQGSGEQYF
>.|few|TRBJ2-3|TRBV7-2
TGTGCCAGCACCCTGCGGAGACCCACAGATACGCAGTATTTT
CASTLRRPTDTQYF
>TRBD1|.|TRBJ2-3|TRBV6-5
TGTGCCAGCAGGCCTATGCCGGGACAGGGGGCAGATACGCAGTATTTT
CASRPMPGQGADTQYF
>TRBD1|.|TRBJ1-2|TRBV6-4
TGTGCCAGCAGGGACAGGGACGGGGATGGCTACACCTTC
CASRDRDGDGYTF
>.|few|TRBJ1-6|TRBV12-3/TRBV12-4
TGTGCCAGCAGTTTAAACGCTTTACCCCTCCACTTT
CASSLNALPLHF
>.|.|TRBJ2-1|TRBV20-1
TGCAGTGCTAGTGGATCCGGGAGCGGCCCACGGAATGAGCAGTTCTTC
CSASGSGSGPRNEQFF
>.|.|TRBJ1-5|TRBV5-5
TGTGCCAGCAGCTTAGGACACAGGGCGGCCAATCAGCCCCAGCATTTT
CASSLGHRAANQPQHF
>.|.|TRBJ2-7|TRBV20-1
TGCAGTGCGCCGGACCGTTCCACCTACGAGCAGTACTTC
CSAPDRSTYEQYF
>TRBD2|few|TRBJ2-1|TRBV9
TGTGCCAGCAGCGTAGCCAGCGGGATTTACAATGAGCAGTTCTTC
CASSVASGIYNEQFF
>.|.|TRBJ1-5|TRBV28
TGTGCCAGCAGTGGAGGGCTGGGAAAGGGCAATCAGCCCCAGCATTTT
CASSGGLGKGNQPQHF
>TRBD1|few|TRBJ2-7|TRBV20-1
TGCAGTGCTTACAGGGGGTCCGCCGAGCAGTACTTC
CSAYRGSAEQYF
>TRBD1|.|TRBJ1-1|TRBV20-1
TGCAGTGCTAAGACAGGGAGGGGGACTGAAGCTTTCTTT
CSAKTGRGTEAFF
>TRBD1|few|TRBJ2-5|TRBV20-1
TGCAGTGCGCCCTCCGCAGGGGGCGTACGGGAGCAGTACTTC
CSAPSAGGVREQYF
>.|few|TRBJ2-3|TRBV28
TGTGCCAGCAGTTTAACCTCGTTAGATACGCAGTATTTT
CASSLTSLDTQYF
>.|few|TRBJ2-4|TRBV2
TGTGCCAGCAGTGTAGGAGGGTCCCCTGGGAACATTCAGTACTTC
CASSVGGSPGNIQYF
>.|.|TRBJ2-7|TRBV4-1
TGCGCCAGCAGCCAAGACCCCCTGACAACTTCCTACGAGCAGTACTTC
CASSQDPLTTSYEQYF
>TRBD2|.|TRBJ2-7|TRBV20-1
TGCAGTGCTAGAGGGTCTAGCGGGAGGACCTCATACGAGCAGTACTTC
CSARGSSGRTSYEQYF
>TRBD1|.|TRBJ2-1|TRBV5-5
TGTGCCAGCAGCGCCGGGACAGGAGATTTCTACAATGAGCAGTTCTTC
CASSAGTGDFYNEQFF
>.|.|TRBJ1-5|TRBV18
TGTGCCAGCTCTTCGAACAGGGAGCAGCCCCAGCATTTT
CASSSNREQPQHF
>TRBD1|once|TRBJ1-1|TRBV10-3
TGTGCCACCATACCGGGACAGGGAGAAAACACTGAAGCTTTCTTT
CATIPGQGENTEAFF
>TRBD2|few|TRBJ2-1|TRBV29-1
TGCAGCGTTTCCGGGACTAGCGGGAGCTCTAATGAGCAGTTCTTC
CSVSGTSGSSNEQFF
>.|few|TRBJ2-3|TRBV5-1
TGCGCCAGCAGCAGACTATTCGCAGATACGCAGTATTTT
CASSRLFADTQYF
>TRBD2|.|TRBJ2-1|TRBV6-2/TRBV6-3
TGTGCCAGCAGGGCTAGCGGGGGGGCGGCCTACAATGAGCAGTTCTTC
CASRASGGAAYNEQFF
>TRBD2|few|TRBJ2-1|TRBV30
TGTGCCTGGAATGGCGGGAGCTACAATGAGCAGTTCTTC
CAWNGGSYNEQFF
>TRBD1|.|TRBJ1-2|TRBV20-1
TGCAGTGCTAGAGAGGGACAGAATGGCTACACCTTC
CSAREGQNGYTF
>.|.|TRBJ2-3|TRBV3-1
TGTGCCAGCAGCCAAGACAAGTTTCTGGTGGACGGCAGGGACACAGATACGCAGTATTTT
CASSQDKFLVDGRDTDTQYF
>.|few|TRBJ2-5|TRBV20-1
TGCAGTGCTCCCTTATCCCAAGAGACCCAGTACTTC
CSAPLSQETQYF
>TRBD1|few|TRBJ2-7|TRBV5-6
TGTGCCAGCAGCTTGGAGGGGGCGGCAGGGGTCACCTACGAGCAGTACTTC
CASSLEGAAGVTYEQYF
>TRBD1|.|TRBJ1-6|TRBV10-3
TGTGCCATCAGTGAGTCAGGACAGGGGGCATTTTCACCCCTCCACTTT
CAISESGQGAFSPLHF
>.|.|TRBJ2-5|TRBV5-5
TGTGCCAGCAGCACGACAGTTAAAGAGACCCAGTACTTC
CASSTTVKETQYF
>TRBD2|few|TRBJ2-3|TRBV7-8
TGTGCCAGCAGCCGTTTACTAGCGCAGGGTGCAGATACGCAGTATTTT
CASSRLLAQGADTQYF
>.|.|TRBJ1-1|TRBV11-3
TGTGCCAGCAGCGAACGGATGGGGACTGAAGCTTTCTTT
CASSERMGTEAFF
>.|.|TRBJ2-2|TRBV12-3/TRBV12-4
TGTGCCAGCAGTAAGAGACGGCGAGACCAAGTACAAAACGCCGGGGAGCTGTTTTTT
CASSKRRRDQVQNAGELFF
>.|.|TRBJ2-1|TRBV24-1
TGTGCCACCAGCTACGGATTCAGCTCCTACAATGAGCAGTTCTTC
CATSYGFSSYNEQFF
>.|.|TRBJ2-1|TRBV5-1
TGCGCCAGCAGCTTGGCCTGGAGGGCTGGTGAGCAGTTCTTC
CASSLAWRAGEQFF
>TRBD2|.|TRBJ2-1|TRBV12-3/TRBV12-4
TGTGCCAGCAGTCCCTTAGCGGGGGGGCTGCAAAATGAGCAGTTCTTC
CASSPLAGGLQNEQFF
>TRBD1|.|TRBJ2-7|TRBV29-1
TGCAGTAACTGTCAAGTAGACAGGGTCGAGGATCCGAAGGGGTACTTC
CSNCQVDRVEDPKGYF
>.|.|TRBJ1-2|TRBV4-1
TGCGCCGGCAGCCATGTACAGGGATCAATCTCCTATGGCTACACCTTC
CAGSHVQGSISYGYTF
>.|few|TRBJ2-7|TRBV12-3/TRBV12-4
TGTGCCAGCAGAGAGGCAGGGGAGCAGTACTTC
CASREAGEQYF
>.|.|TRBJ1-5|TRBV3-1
TGTGCCAGCAGCCCCCGGCCGGGGGCGAACGGCAATCAGCCCCAGCATTTT
CASSPRPGANGNQPQHF
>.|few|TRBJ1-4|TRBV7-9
TGTGCCAGCAGCGGAGATGCTACAACTAATGAAAAACTGTTTTTT
CASSGDATTNEKLFF
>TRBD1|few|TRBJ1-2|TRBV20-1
TGCAGTGCTAGGGGGGACAGGGGGTATGGCTACACCTTC
CSARGDRGYGYTF
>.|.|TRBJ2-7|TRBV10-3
TGTGCCATCAGGGGGGTAGCCGCCCTGAACGAGCAGTACTTC
CAIRGVAALNEQYF
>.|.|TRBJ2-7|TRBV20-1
TGCAGTACTAGAGATATAACCGAGCAGTACTTC
CSTRDITEQYF
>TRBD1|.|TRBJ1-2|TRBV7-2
TGTGCCAGCAGCAAGGGACAGGGGTTTGTCTATGGCTACACCTTC
CASSKGQGFVYGYTF
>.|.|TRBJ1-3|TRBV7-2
TGTGCCAGCAGCCCGGGACGGTGGGGAGGAAACACCATATATTTT
CASSPGRWGGNTIYF
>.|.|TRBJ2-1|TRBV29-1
TGCAGCGTTGTAGCGACCTCCTACAATGAGCAGTTCTTC
CSVVATSYNEQFF
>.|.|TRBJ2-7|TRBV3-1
TGTGCCAGCAGCACCCTCAGGGATAGCTCCTACGAGCAGTACTTC
CASSTLRDSSYEQYF
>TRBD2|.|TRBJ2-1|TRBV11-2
TGTGCCAGCAGCCCGACCTCCTTAGCGGGGGGTTACAATGAGCAGTTCTTC
CASSPTSLAGGYNEQFF
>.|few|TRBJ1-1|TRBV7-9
TGTGCCAGCAGCCCGAAGGGAGTGCGGGAGAACACTGAAGCTTTCTTT
CASSPKGVRENTEAFF
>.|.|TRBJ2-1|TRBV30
TGTGCCTGGAGTACCGGGACTGCAGAGCAGTTCTTC
CAWSTGTAEQFF
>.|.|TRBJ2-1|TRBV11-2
TGTGCCAGCAGCTTCCGGGGGAACTACAATGAGCAGTTCTTC
CASSFRGNYNEQFF
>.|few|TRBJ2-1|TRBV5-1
TGCGCCAGCAGTAAGAATCCCGCCTACAATGAGCAGTTCTTC
CASSKNPAYNEQFF
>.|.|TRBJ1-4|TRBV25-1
TGTGCCAGCAGTGAATATCAGGGATTAGAAAAACTGTTTTTT
CASSEYQGLEKLFF
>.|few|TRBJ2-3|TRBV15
TGTGCCACCAGCTCTGGAGCAGATACGCAGTATTTT
CATSSGADTQYF
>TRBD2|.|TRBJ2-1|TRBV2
TGTGCCGGCAGTCCTAGACTAGCGGGGGCATACAATGAGCAGTTCTTC
CAGSPRLAGAYNEQFF